This T cell receptor (beta chain) emerged from a study of identical twins. Trimming took 7 bases from V and 1 from J, leaving 10 bases between them. The CDR3 loop spans 13 amino acids. A note on this clonotype: Its antigen remains unidentified.

TCRdb re-called the 5' RACE reads through MiXCR, storing one row per CDR3 protein. Among around 680,000 distinct CDR3 sequences listed, around 8.6% were seen once. Study outcomes and limitations: For out-of-frame beta sequences, excess twin sharing was weaker. Conclusions were drawn cross-sectionally by statistical analysis, without following the same donors. Memory repertoires lacked the insertion deficit that abundant cord blood beta clonotypes showed.

A further study also used this sample, focusing on yellow fever vaccine responses in identical twins. This second study says: Among the twins, the vaccine T cell response reportedly seemed partly convergent and partly personalized.

This chain joins TRBV12-3 or TRBV12-4 and TRBJ2-5; D unresolved. This sequence was found in a woman aged 18-35 years in good health. Sequencing was performed on PBMCs. CDR3: CASTAAAQETQYF. The CDR3 bases are TGTGCCAGCACCGCTGCGGCCCAAGAGACCCAGTACTTC.